One and the same sample provided the 12 T cell receptor beta chains below, sequenced in a study of T cell responses to AZD1222 COVID-19 vaccine. The protocol was immunoSEQ multiplex PCR, while the TCRdb copy is restricted to in-frame clones and leaves out a portion. The sample contains 40,000 to 55,000 clones, 70% to 90% of which appear only once. Sequenced material: peripheral blood, taken 28 days after the second AZD1222 dose. These receptors originate from an adult who received the AZD1222 COVID-19 vaccine.

The chain uses TRBV7-2 and TRBJ2-7; the match to TRBD1 covers 7 bases. CDR1 and CDR2 from the germline V gene are SGHTA and FQGNSA. Trimming at V came to 1 base and at J to 4 bases, leaving 4 bases not matched to a gene. The CDR3 runs 14 residues. The CDR3 coding sequence is TGTGCCAGCAGCTTAGTGGGGACAGTGTACGAGCAGTACTTC. Encoded protein: CASSLVGTVYEQYF.

The chain has TRBV5-4 and TRBJ2-1, with TRBD2 identical over 12 bases. Per the germline V gene, CDR1 is SGHNT and CDR2 is YYREEE (reference sequence). V shed 4 bases and J 9 bases; nucleotides not matched to a gene: 8. This CDR3 has 15 residues. The CDR3 here is CASSPRTSGIGEQFF. The CDR3 DNA follows: TGTGCCAGCAGCCCTAGGACTAGCGGGATAGGTGAGCAGTTCTTC.

The chain uses TRBV4-3 and TRBJ2-7; D is unresolved. Trimming removed 1 base from V and 1 base from J, with 14 bases in between. Per germline, CDR1 LGHNA and CDR2 YSLEER. This CDR3 has 16 residues. The CDR3 loop is CASSQALADRSYEQYF. For the CDR3, the DNA is TGCGCCAGCAGCCAAGCTTTGGCGGACCGATCCTACGAGCAGTACTTC.

This sequence joins TRBV4-3 and TRBJ1-5; D remains ambiguous. V lost 0 bases and J 7 bases, leaving 13 bases between the germline ends. CDR1 and CDR2 (germline): LGHNA, YSLEER. The CDR3 consists of 15 residues. CDR3 sequence: CASSQEGGIRQPQHF. The CDR3, as DNA: TGCGCCAGCAGCCAAGAGGGAGGGATCAGGCAGCCCCAGCATTTT.

The CDR3 coding sequence is TGCGCCAGCAGCCAGGACATGCACACTGAAGCTTTCTTT. As protein: CASSQDMHTEAFF. The chain carries TRBV5-1 and TRBJ1-1; maybe TRBD1 (5 bases). Germline loops: CDR1 SGHRS, CDR2 YFSETQ. The CDR3 runs to 13 residues. Trimming left V 4 bases short and J 3 bases short, with 10 bases between.

The gene calls are TRBV19 and TRBJ2-1; possible D gene TRBD2, 6 bases. The CDR3 consists of 14 residues. Trimming removed 0 bases at V and 6 bases at J, with 9 bases between. Germline V CDR1 and CDR2: LNHDA, SQIVND (reference sequence). The CDR3 bases are TGTGCCAGTAGTATAGAGCGGGACCGCAATGAGCAGTTCTTC. Protein: CASSIERDRNEQFF.

The chain carries TRBV19 and TRBJ2-1; D is uncertain. The germline CDR1 and CDR2 sequences are LNHDA and SQIVND (reference sequence). This CDR3 is 16 amino acids long. The V end lost 10 bases, the J end lost 0 bases, and 19 bases lay between the germline ends. The CDR3 region is CATQAEAPGSYNEQFF. The CDR3 DNA reads TGTGCCACCCAGGCGGAAGCTCCAGGCTCCTACAATGAGCAGTTCTTC.

V gene TRBV5-1 combines with J gene TRBJ1-2; perhaps TRBD1 as D (5 bases). The CDR3 length is 14 residues. The germline V gene has CDR1 SGHRS and CDR2 YFSETQ. Trimming cost V 0 bases and J 7 bases, with 13 bases left between them. The CDR3 nucleotides are TGCGCCAGCAGCTTGGCCCTAGGGGCACCTGGCTACACCTTC. Translating it yields CASSLALGAPGYTF.

J is TRBJ1-6 and V is TRBV19; possibly TRBD1 for D (6 bases). Trimming stripped 6 bases from V and 5 bases from J, with 14 bases between. The V gene's germline CDR1 is LNHDA and CDR2 SQIVND (reference sequence). The CDR3 spans 15 residues. CDR3 residues: CASRHRDENNSPLHF. CDR3 nucleotides: TGTGCCAGTAGACACAGGGACGAGAATAATTCACCCCTCCACTTT.

This clone appeared a few times. The V gene is TRBV30, the J gene TRBJ2-7, with 11 bases aligning to TRBD1. There are 14 residues in the CDR3. After removal of 4 bases from V and 3 bases from J, the junction contained 5 bases not matched to a gene. CDR1 is GTSNPN, CDR2 SVGIG, per germline (reference sequence). CDR3 DNA sequence: TGTGCCTGGACGAGGGACAGGGGGTTCTACGAGCAGTACTTC. Amino acids: CAWTRDRGFYEQYF.

This rearrangement joins TRBV28 to TRBJ2-7; 7 nucleotides match TRBD1. The J segment lost 10 bases and the V segment lost 3 bases, leaving 9 bases of the junction unmatched. The germline V gene encodes CDR1 MDHEN and CDR2 SYDVKM. The CDR3 has 13 residues. The CDR3 nucleotides are TGTGCCAGCAGTTTGAAGGGGGCGCAGGTCCAGTACTTC. This encodes CASSLKGAQVQYF.

The J gene is TRBJ2-2, the V gene TRBV19; D may be TRBD1 or TRBD2 (5 bases each). The CDR3 has 15 amino acids. The V end lost 1 base, the J end lost 1 base, and 7 bases lay between the germline ends. The germline CDR1 and CDR2 sequences are LNHDA and SQIVND (reference sequence). The DNA of the CDR3 is TGTGCCAGTAGTATAGGAGGGGTGAACACCGGGGAGCTGTTTTTT. Translated, it gives CASSIGGVNTGELFF.